This passage covers 7 T cell receptor beta chains from one sample sequenced in a study of blood T cell repertoires in COVID-19. TCRdb keeps only in-frame clones here, not all; method: immunoSEQ multiplex PCR. This table has roughly 50,000 clones, about 90% appearing once. Sequencing was carried out using peripheral blood. Receptors were obtained from a man older than 75 with acute or convalescent COVID-19.

V gene TRBV29-1 combines with J gene TRBJ2-1; 10 nucleotides align to TRBD2. The CDR3 has 15 amino acids. V trimming: 7 bases; J trimming: 4 bases; junction bases outside the gene matches: 10. Germline values: CDR1 SQVTM, CDR2 ANQGSEA. CDR3 residues: CSGEGRTSGYNEQFF. The DNA of the CDR3 is TGCAGCGGAGAAGGTAGGACTAGCGGATACAATGAGCAGTTCTTC.

This chain joins TRBV3-1 (or the pseudogene TRBV3-2) and TRBJ2-1; 7 positions match TRBD2. This CDR3 contains 13 residues. Germline V gene sequence: CDR1 LGHDT, CDR2 YNNKEL (reference sequence). V lost 3 bases to trimming and J lost 4 bases; unmatched junction nucleotides: 0. The CDR3 sequence is CASSHGGYNEQFF. CDR3 DNA sequence: TGTGCCAGCAGCCACGGGGGGTACAATGAGCAGTTCTTC.

The chain links TRBV6-5 to TRBJ1-2; the D is unclear. Germline V CDR1 and CDR2: MNHEY, SVGAGI. Trimming took 6 bases from V and 7 from J, leaving 9 bases between them. The CDR3 has 11 residues. CDR3 coding DNA: TGTGCCAGCAGGTTGAGAGGTGGCTACACCTTC. Translation gives CASRLRGGYTF.

J is TRBJ1-2 and V is TRBV4-2; D possibly corresponds to TRBD1 (5 bases). V gave up 6 bases and J gave up 4 bases, with 12 bases separating them. The CDR3 is made up of 13 amino acids. CDR1 is LGHNA and CDR2 is YNFKEQ in the germline V gene. The CDR3: CASSLRGFYGYTF. The CDR3 DNA sequence: TGTGCCAGCAGTCTCCGGGGGTTCTATGGCTACACCTTC.

The rearrangement uses TRBV28 and TRBJ1-4; a possible D gene is TRBD1 (6 bases). Germline values: CDR1 MDHEN, CDR2 SYDVKM. Between the trimmed V and J ends, which lost 2 bases and 5 bases, there was a span of 12 bases. CDR3 size: 15 residues. CDR3 loop: CASSLGQLRNEKLFF. The CDR3 bases are TGTGCCAGCAGTTTAGGACAGCTTCGGAATGAAAAACTGTTTTTT.

The J gene is TRBJ1-2, the V gene TRBV6-2 or TRBV6-3; a weak D match, TRBD1 (5 bases). The V end lost 5 bases, the J end lost 0 bases, and 13 bases lay between the germline ends. Germline V gene data show CDR1 as MNHEY and CDR2 as SVGEGT. CDR3 length: 15 amino acids. The CDR3 region has the DNA TGTGCCAGCAGTCAAACAGCGACAGCTAACTATGGCTACACCTTC. Encoded protein: CASSQTATANYGYTF.

CDR3 coding DNA: TGTGCCAGCAGTTACTCCGTCTCCTACGAGCAGTACTTC. Amino acid sequence: CASSYSVSYEQYF. The chain combines TRBV6-6 with TRBJ2-7, with no clear D. The CDR3 length is 13 residues. Germline-derived CDR1 and CDR2 are MNHNY and SVGAGI (reference sequence). V dropped 0 bases and J dropped 0 bases, with 3 bases sitting between them.